The rows below give T cell receptor beta chains drawn from one sample of a study of shared clonotypes between healthy human individuals. Assay used: immunoSEQ multiplex PCR; TCRdb lists only in-frame clones, some missing. The data contain millions of clones, about 94% of them singletons. Sequenced sample: naive CD8+ T cells sorted from blood. The origin of the receptors is a man aged 18 to 30 in good health. Both conserved end residues are part of each CDR3. The D gene is left open where the match is weak. The size of a clone is reported for some rows only, either as once, few or many, or as a class for expanded clones.

TRBV7-9	NA	TRBD1	TRBJ2-5	CASSSGQGGTQETQYF	TGTGCCAGCAGCTCCGGACAGGGGGGGACCCAAGAGACCCAGTACTTC
TRBV9	NA	NA	TRBJ2-5	CASSLQGGLETQYF	TGTGCCAGCAGCCTACAGGGGGGGTTGGAGACCCAGTACTTC
TRBV13	NA	NA	TRBJ2-7	CASTERGEQYF	TGTGCCAGCACCGAGAGAGGCGAGCAGTACTTC
TRBV6-1	NA	NA	TRBJ2-1	CASSERRQVSNEQFF	TGTGCCAGCAGTGAACGTCGCCAAGTATCAAATGAGCAGTTCTTC
TRBV29-1	few	NA	TRBJ2-3	CSVVQVFGDTQYF	TGCAGCGTAGTACAGGTATTCGGAGATACGCAGTATTTT
TRBV5-1	NA	NA	TRBJ1-1	CASSSLGGNTEAFF	TGCGCCAGCAGCTCGCTGGGGGGGAACACTGAAGCTTTCTTT
TRBV5-4	once	TRBD1	TRBJ2-1	CASRTGGVDEQFF	TGTGCCAGCAGAACAGGGGGCGTCGATGAGCAGTTCTTC
TRBV10-2	NA	NA	TRBJ2-5	CASSEVGYQETQYF	TGCGCCAGCAGTGAAGTCGGATACCAAGAGACCCAGTACTTC
TRBV20-1	NA	NA	TRBJ2-7	CSAGGYEQYF	TGCAGTGCTGGGGGATACGAGCAGTACTTC
TRBV6-1	NA	TRBD2	TRBJ2-7	CALRGGTYEQYF	TGTGCGCTACGGGGGGGGACCTACGAGCAGTACTTC
TRBV12-5	NA	NA	TRBJ2-7	CASGLGQSSYEQYF	TGTGCTAGTGGGCTCGGACAGAGCTCCTACGAGCAGTACTTC
TRBV13	NA	TRBD1	TRBJ2-2	CASSPQGDPGELFF	TGTGCCAGCAGCCCACAGGGGGACCCCGGGGAGCTGTTTTTT
TRBV11-2	NA	NA	TRBJ2-7	CASSLFRDEQYF	TGTGCCAGCAGCTTATTCCGGGACGAGCAGTACTTC
TRBV7-9	NA	NA	TRBJ2-5	CASSDGVKQETQYF	TGTGCCAGCAGCGACGGGGTAAAACAAGAGACCCAGTACTTC
TRBV27	NA	NA	TRBJ1-1	CASSFSPGAGNTEAFF	TGTGCCAGCAGTTTCAGCCCTGGGGCAGGTAACACTGAAGCTTTCTTT
TRBV4-3	once	NA	TRBJ1-3	CASSQEPFSGNTIYF	TGCGCCAGCAGCCAAGAGCCCTTCTCTGGAAACACCATATATTTT
TRBV2	once	NA	TRBJ2-1	CASSEYFGGTYNEQFF	TGTGCCAGCAGTGAATATTTCGGCGGGACCTACAATGAGCAGTTCTTC
TRBV27	NA	NA	TRBJ1-6	CASSPTTAQKGNSPLHF	TGTGCCAGCAGCCCCACGACAGCGCAAAAGGGTAATTCACCCCTCCACTTT
TRBV5-6	NA	TRBD2	TRBJ2-7	CASNWGGFYEQYF	TGTGCCAGCAACTGGGGGGGATTCTACGAGCAGTACTTC
TRBV6-5	NA	TRBD1	TRBJ1-1	CASSLGQGTEAFF	TGTGCCAGCAGTCTCGGACAGGGGACTGAAGCTTTCTTT
TRBV7-7	NA	TRBD2	TRBJ2-3	CASSLDGRGTDTQYF	TGTGCTAGCAGCTTAGACGGGAGGGGGACAGATACGCAGTATTTT
TRBV27	NA	TRBD1	TRBJ2-7	CASRRTGGYEQYF	TGTGCCAGCAGAAGGACAGGGGGCTACGAGCAGTACTTC
TRBV28	NA	TRBD2	TRBJ2-1	CASSLAGEDNEQFF	TGTGCCAGCAGTCTAGCGGGGGAGGACAATGAGCAGTTCTTC
TRBV5-1	NA	NA	TRBJ2-7	CASSLEVGPYEQYF	TGCGCCAGCAGCTTGGAGGTAGGGCCTTACGAGCAGTACTTC
TRBV10-3	once	NA	TRBJ2-7	CAISDHGTYEQYF	TGTGCCATCAGTGACCACGGGACCTACGAGCAGTACTTC
TRBV27	NA	TRBD2	TRBJ2-3	CASKPLAGGPADTQYF	TGTGCCAGCAAACCACTAGCGGGAGGGCCAGCAGATACGCAGTATTTT
TRBV13	NA	NA	TRBJ1-2	CASSSTETNYGYTF	TGTGCCAGCTCCTCGACGGAGACTAACTATGGCTACACCTTC
TRBV10-1	NA	TRBD2	TRBJ2-3	CASSEFRLAGGPDTQYF	TGCGCCAGCAGTGAGTTCCGACTAGCGGGGGGTCCAGATACGCAGTATTTT
TRBV7-9	NA	NA	TRBJ2-7	CASSPRGRSDSYEQYF	TGTGCCAGCAGCCCCCGAGGGAGGTCGGACAGCTACGAGCAGTACTTC
TRBV11-2	NA	NA	TRBJ2-5	CASSFSASEETQYF	TGTGCCAGCAGCTTTTCGGCTAGCGAGGAGACCCAGTACTTC
TRBV5-1	NA	NA	TRBJ2-1	CASSLAPGRAYNEQFF	TGCGCCAGCAGCTTGGCTCCGGGGCGCGCCTACAATGAGCAGTTCTTC
TRBV10-1	NA	NA	TRBJ2-7	CASSESHSYEQYF	TGCGCCAGCAGTGAGTCCCACAGCTACGAGCAGTACTTC
TRBV27	NA	NA	TRBJ1-4	CASSFVGTPEKLFF	TGTGCCAGCAGTTTTGTAGGGACGCCCGAAAAACTGTTTTTT
TRBV10-3	NA	TRBD2	TRBJ2-1	CAISWTSGYNEQFF	TGTGCCATCAGCTGGACTAGCGGTTACAATGAGCAGTTCTTC
TRBV6-5	NA	NA	TRBJ1-6	CASKFTAYNSPLHF	TGTGCCAGCAAATTCACAGCTTATAATTCACCCCTCCACTTT
TRBV10-2	many	NA	TRBJ1-1	CASSESAAPEAFF	TGCGCCAGCAGTGAGTCTGCGGCCCCTGAAGCTTTCTTT
TRBV9	NA	NA	TRBJ1-2	CASSVGDGGGYTF	TGTGCCAGCAGCGTAGGTGATGGTGGAGGCTACACCTTC
TRBV14	NA	TRBD2	TRBJ2-5	CASSLLTTSGREEETQYF	TGTGCCAGCAGCCTCCTTACGACTAGCGGGAGGGAAGAAGAGACCCAGTACTTC
TRBV9	NA	NA	TRBJ2-1	CASSSVGRNLNNEQFF	TGTGCCAGCAGCTCCGTCGGGCGGAACCTCAACAATGAGCAGTTCTTC
TRBV27	NA	TRBD1	TRBJ2-7	CASSRRTGANEQYF	TGTGCCAGCAGTCGCCGGACAGGGGCGAACGAGCAGTACTTC
TRBV19	NA	NA	TRBJ2-7	CASTPGEGFEQYF	TGTGCCAGTACCCCAGGGGAGGGGTTCGAGCAGTACTTC
TRBV19	NA	TRBD1	TRBJ1-5	CASSIQQGGNQPQHF	TGTGCCAGTAGTATTCAGCAGGGGGGCAATCAGCCCCAGCATTTT
TRBV5-1	NA	NA	TRBJ2-7	CASSLEGGINEQYF	TGCGCCAGCAGCTTGGAGGGGGGAATAAACGAGCAGTACTTC
TRBV27	NA	NA	TRBJ1-5	CASSLLGVGQPQHF	TGTGCCAGCAGTTTGTTGGGGGTAGGTCAGCCCCAGCATTTT
TRBV7-8	NA	NA	TRBJ1-5	CASSLNWGSNQPQHF	TGTGCCAGCAGCCTTAACTGGGGGAGCAATCAGCCCCAGCATTTT
TRBV4-1	NA	TRBD1	TRBJ2-7	CASSQRTGYEQYF	TGCGCCAGCAGCCAAAGGACAGGGTACGAGCAGTACTTC
TRBV27	once	NA	TRBJ2-1	CASSQLSDPSSYNEQFF	TGTGCCAGCAGCCAGCTTTCCGACCCCAGCTCCTACAATGAGCAGTTCTTC
TRBV4-1	NA	NA	TRBJ1-2	CASSQTIGEGASVGPYGYTF	TGCGCCAGCAGCCAAACAATAGGGGAAGGGGCCTCTGTAGGGCCCTATGGCTACACCTTC
TRBV5-4	NA	NA	TRBJ1-6	CASSLDGLTLHF	TGTGCCAGCAGCTTGGATGGACTTACCCTCCACTTT
TRBV18	NA	NA	TRBJ1-2	CASSPPGGLPYYGYTF	TGTGCCAGCTCACCACCAGGAGGCCTTCCCTACTATGGCTACACCTTC
TRBV7-9	NA	NA	TRBJ2-1	CASSPSGNEQFF	TGTGCCAGCAGCCCCAGCGGCAATGAGCAGTTCTTC
TRBV27	NA	NA	TRBJ2-3	CASSSDPDTQYF	TGTGCCAGCTCCTCCGACCCGGATACGCAGTATTTT
TRBV7-9	NA	TRBD2	TRBJ2-7	CASSLEETSGRIPYYEQYF	TGTGCCAGCAGCTTAGAGGAAACTAGCGGGAGGATCCCCTACTACGAGCAGTACTTC
TRBV27	NA	NA	TRBJ1-5	CASSLIGGNQPQHF	TGTGCCAGCAGTTTGATAGGGGGGAATCAGCCCCAGCATTTT